The present T cell receptor (beta chain) was sequenced within a study of shared clonotypes between healthy human individuals. Produced via immunoSEQ multiplex PCR; TCRdb's table is partial and in-frame only. The sample contains roughly 1,500,000 clones, roughly 98.5% of which appear only once. Among the donors, all were Caucasian adults who lived in Nashville, Tennessee. Study outcomes and limitations: Larger estimated richness was generally seen in naive subsets than in memory subsets. Sampling used blood alone; tissue repertoires probably differ.

With respect to this clone: Antigen unknown.

This clonotype was obtained from a man under 40 in good health. Specimen: naive CD4+ T cells sorted from blood. Subset given: CD45RA+ positively selected.

The CDR3 region is CASSGGGGSFHEQYF. CDR3 DNA sequence: TGTGCCAGCAGCGGAGGGGGCGGGAGTTTCCACGAGCAGTACTTC. The chain uses TRBV28 and TRBJ2-7; D possibly matches TRBD1 or TRBD2 (7 bases each). V was clipped by 6 bases and J by 5 bases, with 20 bases between them. The CDR3 is made up of 15 amino acids. Germline CDR1 reads MDHEN; CDR2 reads SYDVKM. Complete variable domain (other parts from reference TRBV28 and TRBJ2-7): DVKVTQSSRYLVKRTGEKVFLECVQDMDHENMFWYRQDPGLGLRLIYFSYDVKMKEKGDIPEGYSVSREKKERFSLILESASTNQTSMYLCASSGGGGSFHEQYFGPGTRLTVT.